These T cell receptor beta chains were read from a single sample in a study of glioma-infiltrating T cells after dendritic cell vaccination. The assay was immunoSEQ multiplex PCR, and TCRdb's table has in-frame clones only and misses some. The sample records fewer than 25,000 clones, 60% to 85% being singletons. The specimen comprised blood, sampled before dendritic cell vaccination. Every receptor here comes from a human donor with glioblastoma. Both conserved end residues are part of each CDR3. A D gene is named only where the DNA matches it firmly. Clone size is stated in some rows and not others, as once, few, many or a class when expanded.

TRBV7-2	.	.	TRBJ2-1	CASSLVRDAYNEQFF	TGTGCCAGCAGCTTAGTTCGGGATGCCTACAATGAGCAGTTCTTC
TRBV29-1	.	TRBD1	TRBJ1-2	CSVEGGQGVSGYTF	TGCAGCGTTGAAGGGGGACAGGGAGTATCTGGCTACACCTTC
TRBV2	.	.	TRBJ2-7	CASEGGQYEQYF	TGTGCCAGCGAGGGGGGGCAGTACGAGCAGTACTTC
TRBV6-1	.	.	TRBJ2-3	CASSEAIRSNTDTQYF	TGTGCCAGCAGTGAAGCGATCAGGTCAAACACAGATACGCAGTATTTT
TRBV5-3	.	.	TRBJ2-7	CARPTSGDEQYF	TGTGCCAGACCGACTTCGGGGGACGAGCAGTACTTC
TRBV6-6	medium-sized	.	TRBJ1-2	CASSPSGVANYGYTF	TGTGCCAGCAGCCCCTCGGGGGTTGCTAACTATGGCTACACCTTC
TRBV6-6	.	.	TRBJ1-5	CASSPPGGGDQPQHF	TGTGCCAGCAGTCCCCCCGGGGGAGGAGATCAGCCCCAGCATTTT
TRBV20-1	.	TRBD1	TRBJ2-7	CSATTGAEQYF	TGCAGTGCAACGACAGGGGCTGAGCAGTACTTC
TRBV27	few	TRBD1	TRBJ1-5	CASRAGQGGLGQPQHF	TGTGCCAGCAGAGCGGGACAGGGAGGGTTGGGTCAGCCCCAGCATTTT
TRBV27	few	.	TRBJ1-2	CASSQWVPPREYGYTF	TGTGCCAGCAGTCAATGGGTCCCCCCGCGGGAGTATGGCTACACCTTC
TRBV29-1	.	.	TRBJ2-2	CSVNTGELFF	TGCAGCGTTAACACAGGGGAGCTGTTTTTT
TRBV4-3	.	.	TRBJ2-7	CASSPEDAENYEQYF	TGCGCCAGCAGCCCGGAGGATGCGGAGAACTACGAGCAGTACTTC
TRBV19	.	.	TRBJ2-3	CASRKEAGTADTQYF	TGTGCCAGTAGAAAGGAGGCAGGGACTGCAGATACGCAGTATTTT
TRBV7-5	once	.	TRBJ2-5	CVRSIQTGEETQYF	TGTGTCAGAAGCATACAGACAGGGGAAGAGACCCAGTACTTC
TRBV11-3	.	TRBD2	TRBJ2-2	CASSSTSGYTGELFF	TGTGCCAGCAGCTCGACTAGCGGTTACACCGGGGAGCTGTTTTTT
TRBV6-5	few	TRBD1	TRBJ1-2	CASSYSGGRGRDGYTF	TGTGCCAGCAGTTACTCGGGGGGTAGGGGGCGCGATGGCTACACCTTC
TRBV7-8	.	TRBD2	TRBJ2-7	CASRLAGGYEQYF	TGTGCCAGCAGACTAGCGGGAGGCTACGAGCAGTACTTC
TRBV5-1	.	TRBD1	TRBJ1-2	CASSPRGGQANYGYTF	TGCGCCAGCAGCCCTCGCGGGGGACAGGCTAACTATGGCTACACCTTC
TRBV7-2	.	TRBD2	TRBJ2-4	CASSLENSSGRRGNIQYF	TGTGCCAGCAGCTTAGAAAATTCTAGCGGGAGAAGAGGGAACATTCAGTACTTC
TRBV28	.	TRBD2	TRBJ2-1	CASSLGGSPHNEQFF	TGTGCCAGCAGTTTGGGCGGGAGCCCACACAATGAGCAGTTCTTC
TRBV10-3	few	TRBD1	TRBJ2-1	CAVRGSSYNEQFF	TGTGCCGTCAGGGGGAGCTCCTACAATGAGCAGTTCTTC
TRBV30	.	.	TRBJ2-2	CAWSGAGTTNTGELFF	TGTGCCTGGAGTGGGGCAGGGACAACGAACACCGGGGAGCTGTTTTTT
TRBV30	.	.	TRBJ2-3	CAWSEGGTDTQYF	TGTGCCTGGAGTGAGGGCGGGACAGATACGCAGTATTTT
TRBV10-3	.	TRBD1	TRBJ1-2	CAISTGGGYTF	TGTGCCATCAGCACAGGGGGTGGCTACACCTTC
TRBV5-1	.	TRBD1	TRBJ2-7	CASSFTGQPTYEQYF	TGCGCCAGCAGCTTCACGGGACAGCCAACCTACGAGCAGTACTTC
TRBV6-6	.	.	TRBJ1-2	CASSYSYYGYTF	TGTGCCAGCAGTTACAGCTACTATGGCTACACCTTC
TRBV6-1	.	.	TRBJ1-5	CASSEQLGNQPQHF	TGTGCCAGCAGTGAACAGCTAGGCAATCAGCCCCAGCATTTT
TRBV30	.	.	TRBJ2-7	CAWSPHSVKGYEQYF	TGTGCCTGGAGTCCCCACAGCGTGAAGGGGTACGAGCAGTACTTC
TRBV12-5	.	TRBD1	TRBJ2-7	CASGPDRGLVYEQYF	TGTGCTAGTGGTCCGGACAGGGGGCTGGTCTACGAGCAGTACTTC
TRBV10-1	.	.	TRBJ2-2	CASSRLHRETLWNTGELFF	TGCGCCAGCAGCAGACTACACAGGGAAACGTTGTGGAACACCGGGGAGCTGTTTTTT
TRBV4-2	.	TRBD2	TRBJ2-1	CASSRLAGGVGQQFF	TGTGCCAGCAGCCGACTAGCGGGAGGGGTGGGGCAGCAGTTCTTC
TRBV11-2	medium-sized	TRBD2	TRBJ2-2	CASSPGLPGGGELFF	TGTGCCAGCAGCCCGGGACTACCGGGGGGCGGGGAGCTGTTTTTT
TRBV9	.	TRBD2	TRBJ2-3	CASSPPGGSWSDTQYF	TGTGCCAGCAGCCCCCCGGGCGGGAGCTGGTCAGATACGCAGTATTTT
TRBV2	once	TRBD2	TRBJ2-7	CASTGLAIHPTYEQYF	TGTGCCAGCACAGGACTAGCCATCCACCCGACCTACGAGCAGTACTTC
TRBV19	.	TRBD1	TRBJ2-7	CASSSDRIKGEQYF	TGTGCCAGTAGCTCGGACAGGATAAAGGGGGAGCAGTACTTC
TRBV7-3	once	TRBD2	TRBJ2-1	CASSLLAASYNEQFF	TGTGCCAGCAGCTTACTAGCGGCCTCCTACAATGAGCAGTTCTTC
TRBV4-3	.	.	TRBJ2-4	CASSQEPAGQGSNIQYF	TGCGCCAGCAGCCAAGAACCCGCGGGGCAGGGTTCCAACATTCAGTACTTC
TRBV10-1	.	TRBD1	TRBJ2-7	CASSERDRDSYEQYF	TGCGCCAGCAGTGAGCGGGACAGGGACTCCTACGAGCAGTACTTC
TRBV21-1	.	.	TRBJ1-5	CASPEAIMGQGLRIRNQPQHF	TGTGCCAGCCCCGAGGCTATAATGGGACAGGGTCTGAGAATTCGCAATCAGCCCCAGCATTTT
TRBV28	.	.	TRBJ1-2	CASSSPARTVDGYTF	TGTGCCAGCAGTTCCCCCGCCCGGACAGTGGATGGCTACACCTTC
TRBV21-1	.	.	TRBJ2-3	CASSNLQREGPTDTQYF	TGTGCCAGCAGCAACCTTCAGCGGGAGGGCCCAACAGATACGCAGTATTTT
TRBV4-2	.	.	TRBJ1-5	CASSQIRELQPQHF	TGTGCCAGCAGCCAGATACGAGAACTTCAGCCCCAGCATTTT
TRBV30	few	.	TRBJ2-7	CAWSVGGQGYEQYF	TGTGCCTGGAGTGTAGGCGGACAAGGCTACGAGCAGTACTTC
TRBV27	once	TRBD2	TRBJ2-5	CASSLGGDGETQYF	TGTGCCAGCAGTTTAGGGGGGGATGGTGAGACCCAGTACTTC
TRBV25-1	once	.	TRBJ2-7	CASSESRVPYEQYF	TGTGCCAGCAGTGAATCCAGGGTCCCCTACGAGCAGTACTTC
TRBV5-6	.	TRBD1	TRBJ2-6	CASSPRQGAGGANVLTF	TGTGCCAGCAGCCCAAGACAGGGGGCGGGTGGGGCCAACGTCCTGACTTTC
TRBV21-1	once	.	TRBJ2-7	CASSKFARDRDDEQYF	TGTGCCAGCAGCAAATTCGCCCGGGACAGGGATGACGAGCAGTACTTC
TRBV29-1	.	TRBD1	TRBJ1-5	CSVAVTGGTQPQHF	TGCAGCGTTGCAGTCACAGGGGGCACTCAGCCCCAGCATTTT
TRBV19	.	.	TRBJ1-1	CASSLDRLGTEAFF	TGTGCCAGTAGTCTCGACAGGTTGGGCACTGAAGCTTTCTTT
TRBV19	.	TRBD2	TRBJ2-7	CASTPLFGSGSYEQYF	TGTGCCAGTACCCCACTTTTTGGTAGCGGGAGCTACGAGCAGTACTTC
TRBV29-1	.	.	TRBJ2-3	CSVPRGSSGSTDTQYF	TGCAGCGTTCCCCGTGGTAGTAGCGGAAGCACAGATACGCAGTATTTT
TRBV29-1	.	TRBD2	TRBJ2-1	CSVAGLAVLYNEQFF	TGCAGCGTAGCGGGACTAGCGGTCCTATACAATGAGCAATTCTTC